A single T cell receptor beta chain is shown here with its context. Antigen specificity is unknown. This specimen belongs to a study of cytomegalovirus exposure and HLA in healthy donors. General study findings and limits: Rarity held for most TCR sequences, but there were some public TCRs that occurred in many donors.

Healthy bone marrow donors supplied every sample. PCR was performed using 60 Vbeta and 13 Jbeta primers. Sequencing used immunoSEQ multiplex PCR; TCRdb keeps in-frame clones, though not all of them. This sample carries just over 200,000 clones, approximately 70% of them seen once, and the ten largest clones take roughly 2.5%. Germline V gene data show CDR1 as SGHRS and CDR2 as YFSETQ. CDR3 length: 14 amino acids. Between the trimmed V and J ends, which lost 4 bases and 8 bases, there was a span of 16 bases. The receptor comes from a man aged 35-49 years in good health and CMV-seropositive. The rearrangement uses TRBV5-1 and TRBJ2-1, with D possibly being TRBD1 (7 bases). The specimen sequenced was PBMCs. CDR3 in amino acids: CASSGGSGGYEQFF. CDR3 DNA sequence: TGCGCCAGCAGCGGGGGGTCAGGGGGGTATGAGCAGTTCTTC. Full variable domain (missing parts from reference TRBV5-1 and TRBJ2-1): KAGVTQTPRYLIKTRGQQVTLSCSPISGHRSVSWYQQTPGQGLQFLFEYFSETQRNKGNFPGRFSGRQFSNSRSEMNVSTLELGDSALYLCASSGGSGGYEQFFGPGTRLTVL.